A single count supports the clone carrying this T cell receptor (beta chain). This sample was taken from a study of blood T cell repertoires in COVID-19. The V gene's germline CDR1 is SNHLY and CDR2 FYNNEI. The CDR3 is made up of 14 amino acids. V was trimmed by 6 bases and J by 7 bases, leaving 19 bases between them. Only in-frame clones appear in the TCRdb table, and some are missing; sequencing was by immunoSEQ multiplex PCR. The sample has under 13,000 clones, around 75% seen once. The chain uses TRBV2 and TRBJ2-7, with D possibly matching TRBD1 (6 bases). The clonotype was recovered from a man between 65 and 85 years old with active COVID-19. The sequencing input was peripheral blood. CDR3 DNA sequence: TGTGCCAGCAGCCCGGAGGACGACAGGCGAGAGCAGTACTTC. Encoded protein: CASSPEDDRREQYF.